This record looks at one TCR beta chain sequence and its context. Antigen: not known. Germline CDR1 MNHNS, CDR2 SASEGT. CDR3 length equals 16 residues. Trimming at V came to 1 base and at J to 3 bases, leaving 5 bases not matched to a gene. The data were obtained in a study of T cells in Graves' hyperthyroidism and ophthalmopathy. Broader study findings: Blood held most thyroid clonotypes expanded above 0.001 frequency.

RNA transcripts yielded amplified TCR beta CDR3 regions. The TCR CDR3 first-round RT-PCR relied on the HTBI primer set. MiXCR, run by TCRdb on the multiplex PCR reads, gives a single entry per CDR3 protein. This table holds fewer than 550,000 distinct CDR3 sequences, less than 25% found once. This chain connects TRBV6-1 to TRBJ1-5; the match to TRBD1 covers 8 bases. The clonotype originates from a woman in her twenties or thirties with Graves' ophthalmopathy. Sequencing was carried out using blood. The CDR3 region has the DNA TGTGCCAGCAGTGAAGAGGCAGGGGGCGTCAATCAGCCCCAGCATTTT. Translation: CASSEEAGGVNQPQHF.